Listed below are T cell receptor beta chains from one sample, sequenced in a study of technical replicates of blood from several donors. Profiled with immunoSEQ multiplex PCR; TCRdb holds only in-frame clones, not every one. The sample shows more than 13,000 clones, 80% of them seen only once. Sequenced material: PBMCs. The origin of the receptors is a human donor in good health. CDR3s include the opening cysteine and the closing phenylalanine or tryptophan. For some rows the clone size is stated as once, few or many, or as a class when expanded; others skip it.

CDR3 length: 15
V gene: TRBV27
clone size: -
CDR3 protein: CASSFRLAGGGEQFF

CDR3 length: 17
V gene: TRBV10-3
clone size: once
CDR3 protein: CASHSGTGGLGNTEAFF

CDR3 length: 16
V gene: TRBV10-1
clone size: few
CDR3 protein: CASSDGRGVSTDIQYF

CDR3 length: 14
V gene: TRBV6-6
clone size: -
CDR3 protein: CASSYSAGNQPQHF

CDR3 length: 17
V gene: TRBV4-1
clone size: -
CDR3 protein: CASSQEVAPPSTDTQYF

CDR3 length: 14
V gene: TRBV6-5
clone size: -
CDR3 protein: CASSYSQGAQPQHF

CDR3 length: 18
V gene: TRBV7-9
clone size: -
CDR3 protein: CASSLGTETGGIGSPLHF

CDR3 length: 17
V gene: TRBV4-1
clone size: -
CDR3 protein: CASSQEGGRALGDEQFF

CDR3 length: 13
V gene: TRBV29-1
clone size: -
CDR3 protein: CSFRTSGSYTQYF

CDR3 length: 14
V gene: TRBV5-1
clone size: few
CDR3 protein: CASSRRTGGNEQYF

CDR3 length: 11
V gene: TRBV20-1
clone size: -
CDR3 protein: CSAVPLREQYF

CDR3 length: 16
V gene: TRBV5-1
clone size: once
CDR3 protein: CASSLMSAGDTDTQYF

CDR3 length: 13
V gene: TRBV19
clone size: -
CDR3 protein: CASVDSMNTEAFF

CDR3 length: 14
V gene: TRBV7-9
clone size: few
CDR3 protein: CASSPGTGSYEQYF

CDR3 length: 14
V gene: TRBV18
clone size: -
CDR3 protein: CASGQGNMNTEAFF

CDR3 length: 15
V gene: TRBV27
clone size: -
CDR3 protein: CASSLRGPLYQPQHF

CDR3 length: 15
V gene: TRBV11-2
clone size: -
CDR3 protein: CASSLEDRVYTEAFF

CDR3 length: 16
V gene: TRBV9
clone size: -
CDR3 protein: CASSSQGTSGQETQYF

CDR3 length: 16
V gene: TRBV2
clone size: few
CDR3 protein: CASSEQGLNSGNTIYF

CDR3 length: 12
V gene: TRBV5-1
clone size: few
CDR3 protein: CASSLDLNGYTF

CDR3 length: 17
V gene: TRBV11-2
clone size: -
CDR3 protein: CASSLRASGILIREQFF

CDR3 length: 15
V gene: TRBV4-1
clone size: -
CDR3 protein: CASSLTSGETYEQYF

CDR3 length: 17
V gene: TRBV27
clone size: -
CDR3 protein: CASSFVGLAENTGELFF

CDR3 length: 15
V gene: TRBV7-9
clone size: -
CDR3 protein: CASSLMGQGAYEQYF

CDR3 length: 16
V gene: TRBV7-5
clone size: -
CDR3 protein: CVRSLEPPEGVEGYTF

CDR3 length: 13
V gene: TRBV6-1
clone size: -
CDR3 protein: CASSVRAKEKLFF

CDR3 length: 13
V gene: TRBV6-6
clone size: few
CDR3 protein: CASSSGQANEQYF

CDR3 length: 18
V gene: TRBV4-1
clone size: -
CDR3 protein: CASSQVLGTGKRAGELFF

CDR3 length: 18
V gene: TRBV5-1
clone size: once
CDR3 protein: CASSYDPGQLLYNSPLHF

CDR3 length: 15
V gene: TRBV5-1
clone size: -
CDR3 protein: CASSPVADGANVLTF